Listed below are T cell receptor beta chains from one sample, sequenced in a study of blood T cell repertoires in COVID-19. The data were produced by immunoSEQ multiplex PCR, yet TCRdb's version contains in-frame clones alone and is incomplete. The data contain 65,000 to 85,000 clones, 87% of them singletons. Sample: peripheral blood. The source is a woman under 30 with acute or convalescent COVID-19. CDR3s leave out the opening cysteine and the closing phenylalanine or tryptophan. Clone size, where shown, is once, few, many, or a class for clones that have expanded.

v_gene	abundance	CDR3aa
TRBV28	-	ASSLIQGAYNEQF
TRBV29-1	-	STGGGSSYNEQF
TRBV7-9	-	ASSIQGVNTEAF
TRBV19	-	ASSPSDRRSNQPQH
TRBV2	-	ASSNIARNEQF
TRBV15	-	ATSRADRAAEKLF
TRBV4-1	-	ASSQTRQGALGGYT
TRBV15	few	ATSAVQGANSPLH
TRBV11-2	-	ASSLVGTGNTEAF
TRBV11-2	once	ASSLRSRDNSPLH
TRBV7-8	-	ASSLELNSGNTIY
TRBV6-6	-	ASSYTSRDNEQF
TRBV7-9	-	ASSLKAGGEDTQY
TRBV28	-	ASSISNQPQH
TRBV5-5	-	ASSLVPQGHMNTEAF
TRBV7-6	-	ASSSGVGYEQY
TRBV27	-	ASSWGPDQPQH
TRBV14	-	ASSQAGGNTIY
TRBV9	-	ASSVGSGDGYT
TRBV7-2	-	ASSLSGQAGQPQH
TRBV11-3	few	ASSFVRGANSPLH
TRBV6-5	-	ASRRTGENTEAF
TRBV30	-	AWSLQGNQPQH
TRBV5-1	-	ASSPRTGDGNTIY
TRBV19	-	ATGSGGAYNEQF
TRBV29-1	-	SVLRWKGTGGSEAF
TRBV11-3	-	ASSLEGDNHNQPQH
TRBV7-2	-	ASSLVPGDNEQF
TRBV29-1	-	SASQAASEAF
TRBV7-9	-	ASSPARESDTQY
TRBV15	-	ATSSGLPLSYEQY
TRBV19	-	ASSIRGTDGYT
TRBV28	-	ASSLSAGRNYGYT
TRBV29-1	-	SVTNYRGREAF
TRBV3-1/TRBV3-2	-	ASSPGAGSYGNTIY
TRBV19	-	ASSYNFGREVGNQPQH
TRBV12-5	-	ASGLVGGAGELF
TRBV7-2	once	ASSLRYNSPLH
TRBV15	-	ATSRDPDRVNEQF
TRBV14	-	ASSHSGVSGNTIY
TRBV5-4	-	ASSTRKLSGAIQETQY
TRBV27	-	ASSQTVRADTQY
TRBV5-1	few	ASSPRGGMNTEAF
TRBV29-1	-	SVGPQGMGTEAF
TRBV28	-	ASTLARGNTEAF